These T cell receptor beta chains were read from a single sample in a study of blood T cell repertoires in COVID-19. Some clones are missing from TCRdb's copy, which holds only in-frame ones; the method was immunoSEQ multiplex PCR. Of around 130,000 clones listed, 82% were seen once; the top ten hold about an eighth. Sample: peripheral blood. These receptor sequences come from a human donor in a cohort sampled during active COVID-19. The CDR3 runs from the conserved cysteine through the conserved F or W. The D gene is left open where the match is weak. Size tells how often a clone was seen (once, few, many) or the class of an expanded clone, and some rows leave it out.

>TRBD1|-|TRBJ2-2|TRBV12-5
CASGLGTGGPGELFF
TGTGCTAGTGGTTTGGGGACAGGGGGCCCCGGGGAGCTGTTTTTT
>-|-|TRBJ2-3|TRBV5-4
CASSPRGGGYTDTQYF
TGTGCCAGCAGCCCCCGGGGTGGAGGTTACACAGATACGCAGTATTTT
>TRBD1|-|TRBJ1-4|TRBV9
CASSQGTGEVEKLFF
TGTGCCAGCAGCCAAGGGACAGGGGAGGTTGAAAAACTGTTTTTT
>TRBD1|-|TRBJ2-7|TRBV2
CASSSDRDEQYF
TGTGCCAGCAGCTCCGACAGGGACGAGCAGTACTTC
>TRBD1|-|TRBJ2-5|TRBV28
CASTLYRGQETQYF
TGTGCCAGCACCTTATACAGGGGCCAAGAGACCCAGTACTTC
>-|-|TRBJ2-2|TRBV6-5
CASSPTPGGAGVLFF
TGTGCCAGCAGCCCCACACCAGGAGGAGCCGGGGTGCTGTTTTTT
>-|-|TRBJ2-5|TRBV19
CASSGGFRIEETQYF
TGTGCCAGTAGTGGCGGATTCCGAATAGAAGAGACCCAGTACTTC
>-|-|TRBJ2-1|TRBV11-3
CASSLDPGGYEQFF
TGTGCCAGCAGCTTAGATCCGGGCGGGTATGAGCAGTTCTTC
>TRBD1|-|TRBJ1-2|TRBV18
CASSLGQGLGYTF
TGTGCCAGCTCACTGGGACAGGGGTTGGGCTACACCTTC
>-|once|TRBJ2-3|TRBV10-1
CASSVGSADTQYF
TGCGCCAGCAGTGTGGGCTCGGCAGATACGCAGTATTTT
>-|-|TRBJ2-2|TRBV7-2
CASSLASYRTGELFF
TGTGCCAGCAGCTTAGCTTCCTATCGCACCGGGGAGCTGTTTTTT
>-|-|TRBJ2-3|TRBV5-1
CASSLVGTDTQYF
TGCGCCAGCAGCTTGGTAGGCACAGATACGCAGTATTTT
>-|-|TRBJ1-1|TRBV12-3/TRBV12-4
CASSFSRDTEAFF
TGTGCCAGCAGTTTTTCCAGGGACACTGAAGCTTTCTTT
>TRBD2|-|TRBJ2-1|TRBV15
CATSNEFPLAGGHNEQFF
TGTGCCACCAGCAACGAATTTCCACTAGCGGGGGGGCATAATGAGCAGTTCTTC
>-|-|TRBJ2-2|TRBV11-2
CASSLVGGAGELFF
TGTGCCAGCAGCTTAGTAGGTGGAGCTGGGGAGCTGTTTTTT
>-|-|TRBJ1-3|TRBV6-4
CASRDRLKEAPPRGDGNTIYF
TGTGCCAGCAGGGACCGGTTAAAGGAAGCACCTCCACGGGGGGATGGAAACACCATATATTTT
>-|once|TRBJ1-4|TRBV4-1
CASSPGVNEKLFF
TGCGCCAGCAGCCCGGGAGTTAATGAAAAACTGTTTTTT
>TRBD2|-|TRBJ2-3|TRBV20-1
CSASAGTSLTDTQYF
TGCAGTGCTAGTGCCGGGACTAGCCTGACAGATACGCAGTATTTT
>TRBD2|-|TRBJ2-1|TRBV3-1/TRBV3-2
CASSQEQSSGGANEQFF
TGTGCCAGCAGCCAAGAACAGTCCAGCGGGGGAGCGAATGAGCAGTTCTTC
>TRBD1|once|TRBJ2-2|TRBV27
CASSWGQGTGELFF
TGTGCCAGCAGTTGGGGACAGGGCACCGGGGAGCTGTTTTTT
>-|few|TRBJ1-2|TRBV10-3
CAISESTGGSYGYTF
TGTGCCATCAGTGAGTCGACCGGGGGGAGCTATGGCTACACCTTC
>TRBD1|-|TRBJ2-1|TRBV18
CASSPLAGTGVNEQFF
TGTGCCAGCTCACCACTTGCCGGGACAGGGGTCAATGAGCAGTTCTTC
>-|-|TRBJ1-1|TRBV10-3
CAIRAGAQEDTEAFF
TGTGCCATCAGGGCAGGGGCACAAGAGGACACTGAAGCTTTCTTT
>-|-|TRBJ1-2|TRBV5-8
CASSLGQHGFYGYTF
TGTGCCAGCAGCTTGGGACAGCATGGGTTCTATGGCTACACCTTC
>TRBD2|-|TRBJ2-1|TRBV4-3
CASSQVGGGLQEQFF
TGCGCCAGCAGCCAAGTGGGCGGGGGGCTCCAGGAGCAGTTCTTC
>TRBD1|-|TRBJ1-2|TRBV6-2/TRBV6-3
CASSPGTGVYGYTF
TGTGCCAGCAGTCCCGGGACAGGGGTATATGGCTACACCTTC
>TRBD2|-|TRBJ2-7|TRBV7-6
CASSFRTSGVYEQYF
TGTGCCAGCAGCTTCCGGACTAGCGGGGTCTACGAGCAGTACTTC
>-|-|TRBJ2-3|TRBV5-1
CASCASRQSTDTQYF
TGCGCCAGCTGCGCCTCCCGCCAAAGCACAGATACGCAGTATTTT
>TRBD1|-|TRBJ2-1|TRBV2
CASIKGQGAYNEQFF
TGTGCCAGCATAAAAGGCCAGGGGGCCTACAATGAGCAGTTCTTC
>-|once|TRBJ1-1|TRBV10-3
CASTSGTRTTEAFF
TGTGCCAGTACCTCCGGGACTAGGACCACTGAAGCTTTCTTT
>-|-|TRBJ2-5|TRBV2
CASSERRVGETQYF
TGTGCCAGCAGTGAAAGGCGGGTGGGTGAGACCCAGTACTTC
>-|-|TRBJ2-5|TRBV24-1
CATSDLGDKETQYF
TGTGCCACCAGTGATTTAGGGGACAAAGAGACCCAGTACTTC
>-|-|TRBJ1-2|TRBV20-1
CSAPTMGGYTF
TGCAGTGCGCCGACAATGGGTGGCTACACCTTC
>-|-|TRBJ2-3|TRBV5-1
CASSATDSTDTQYF
TGCGCCAGCAGCGCGACAGACAGCACAGATACGCAGTATTTT